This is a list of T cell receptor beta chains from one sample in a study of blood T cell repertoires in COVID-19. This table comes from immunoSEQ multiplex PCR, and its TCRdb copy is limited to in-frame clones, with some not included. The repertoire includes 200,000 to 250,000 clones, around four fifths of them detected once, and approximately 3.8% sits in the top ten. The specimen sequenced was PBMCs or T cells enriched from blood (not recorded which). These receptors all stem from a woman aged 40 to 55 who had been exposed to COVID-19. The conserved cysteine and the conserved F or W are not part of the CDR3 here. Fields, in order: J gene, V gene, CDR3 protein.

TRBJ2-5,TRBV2,ASSVLAGQETQY
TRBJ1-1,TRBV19,ASSIATGGNTEAF
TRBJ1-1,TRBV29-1,SVGEQGAVTEAF
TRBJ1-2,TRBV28,ASGDKNYGYT
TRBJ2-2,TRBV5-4,ASSSGTGVNTGELF
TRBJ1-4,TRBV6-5,ASSRTSGLSEKLF
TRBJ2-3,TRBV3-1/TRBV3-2,ASSQVAAGGPGDTQY
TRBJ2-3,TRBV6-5,ASRKVAGHTDTQY
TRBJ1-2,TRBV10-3,AIHEGGGDTNYGYT
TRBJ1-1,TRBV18,ASSPGRFQGNTEAF
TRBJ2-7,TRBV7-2,ASSFDRGTYEQY
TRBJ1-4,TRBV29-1,SVEVEEKLF
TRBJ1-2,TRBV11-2,ASSLVGTGVIYGYT
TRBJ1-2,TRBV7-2,ASTTPGEDYGYT
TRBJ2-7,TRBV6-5,ASSYSGTGGYEQY
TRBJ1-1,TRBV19,ASSTTGGGDTEAF
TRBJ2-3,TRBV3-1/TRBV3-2,ASSHLSTDTQY
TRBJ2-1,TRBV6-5,ASNEWRENNEQF
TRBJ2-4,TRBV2,ASSEAPSQVAKNIQY
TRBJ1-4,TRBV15,ATSRDGTGGGEKLF
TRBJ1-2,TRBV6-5,ASSYGGTGVYGYT
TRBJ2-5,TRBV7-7,ASSGGDREYETQY
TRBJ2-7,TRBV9,ASSVGGLTEQY
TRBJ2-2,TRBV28,ASRGTVINTGELF
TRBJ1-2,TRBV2,ASSVGGKHYGYT
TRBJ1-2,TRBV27,ASSPLGQVNYGYT
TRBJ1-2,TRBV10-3,AISESAGGGGNYGYT
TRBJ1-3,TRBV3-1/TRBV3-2,ASSQVSGAGNTIY
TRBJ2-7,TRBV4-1,ASSQDRWAGVSYEQY
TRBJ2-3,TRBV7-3,ASSSSTSGGRATQY
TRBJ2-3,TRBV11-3,ASSSGTSTDTQY
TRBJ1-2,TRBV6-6,ASGDRGLNGYT
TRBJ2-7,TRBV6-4,ASSGTRRTSYEQY
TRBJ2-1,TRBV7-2,ASSQVVAGGRPNEQF
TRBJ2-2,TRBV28,ATISGGATTGELF
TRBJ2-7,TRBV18,ASSPLREAIYEQY
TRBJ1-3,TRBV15,ATSRDAPSSGNTIY
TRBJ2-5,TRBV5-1,ASSLGLAGETQY
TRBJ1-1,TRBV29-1,SVADLGGTEAF
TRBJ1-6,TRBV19,ASTSPRGTGVSPLH